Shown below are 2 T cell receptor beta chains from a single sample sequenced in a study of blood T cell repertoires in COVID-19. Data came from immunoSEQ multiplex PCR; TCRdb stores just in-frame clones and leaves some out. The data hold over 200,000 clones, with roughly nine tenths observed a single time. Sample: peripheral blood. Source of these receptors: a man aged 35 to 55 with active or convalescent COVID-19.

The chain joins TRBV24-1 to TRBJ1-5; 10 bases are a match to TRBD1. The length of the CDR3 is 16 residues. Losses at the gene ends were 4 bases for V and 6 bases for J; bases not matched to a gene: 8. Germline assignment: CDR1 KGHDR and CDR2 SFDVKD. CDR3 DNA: TGTGCCACCAGTGACCATAGACAGGGGGCATTTCAGCCCCAGCATTTT. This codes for CATSDHRQGAFQPQHF.

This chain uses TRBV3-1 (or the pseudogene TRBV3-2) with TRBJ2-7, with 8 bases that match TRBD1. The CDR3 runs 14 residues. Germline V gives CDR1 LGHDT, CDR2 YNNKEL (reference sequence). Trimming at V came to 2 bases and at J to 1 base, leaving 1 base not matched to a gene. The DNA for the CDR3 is TGTGCCAGCAGCCAACAGGGGGCATCCTACGAGCAGTACTTC. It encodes CASSQQGASYEQYF.